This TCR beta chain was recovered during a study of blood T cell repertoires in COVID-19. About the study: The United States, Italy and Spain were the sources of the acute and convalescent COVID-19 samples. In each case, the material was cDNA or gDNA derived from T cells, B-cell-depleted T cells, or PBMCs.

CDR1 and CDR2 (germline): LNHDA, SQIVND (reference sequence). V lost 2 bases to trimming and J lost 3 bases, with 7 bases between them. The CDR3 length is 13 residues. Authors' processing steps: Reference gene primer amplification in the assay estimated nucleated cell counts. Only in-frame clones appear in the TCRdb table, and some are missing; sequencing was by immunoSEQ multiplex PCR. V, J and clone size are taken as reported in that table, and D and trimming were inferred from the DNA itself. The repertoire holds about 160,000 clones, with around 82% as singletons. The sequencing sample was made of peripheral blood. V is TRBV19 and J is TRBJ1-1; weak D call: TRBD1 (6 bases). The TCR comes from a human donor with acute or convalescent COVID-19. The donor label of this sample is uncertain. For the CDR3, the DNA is TGTGCCAGTAGTATACAGGGGTACACTGAAGCTTTCTTT. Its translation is CASSIQGYTEAFF.